The 28 T cell receptor beta chains given below trace back to one sample, sequenced in a study of blood T cell repertoires in COVID-19. Assay: immunoSEQ multiplex PCR; the TCRdb copy retains only in-frame clones and omits some. The sample has about 150,000 clones; approximately 86% are singletons. Source material: peripheral blood. These receptors were collected from a woman aged 60-75 years with active or convalescent COVID-19.

The genes are TRBV7-2 and TRBJ2-5, with 7 bases matching TRBD1. Germline assignment: CDR1 SGHTA and CDR2 FQGNSA. This CDR3 spans 13 amino acids. V lost 5 bases, J lost 5 bases, and 5 bases stayed unmatched. CDR3 sequence: CASSLNRGETQYF. CDR3 in DNA: TGTGCCAGCAGCCTAAACAGGGGCGAGACCCAGTACTTC. Filled out from reference TRBV7-2 and TRBJ2-5, the complete variable domain reads GAGVSQSPSNKVTEKGKDVELRCDPISGHTALYWYRQSLGQGLEFLIYFQGNSAPDKSGLPSDRFSAERTGGSVSTLTIQRTQQEDSAVYLCASSLNRGETQYFGPGTRLLVL.

The chain recombines TRBV18 with TRBJ1-4, with a possible D match to TRBD1 (6 bases). Germline V gives CDR1 KGHSH, CDR2 LQKENI. The V end was cut by 3 bases, the J end by 0 bases, with 11 bases between. The CDR3 length is 16 residues. CDR3 sequence (DNA): TGTGCCAGCTCACCCCTCGGGGGGCCAACTAATGAAAAACTGTTTTTT. This translates into CASSPLGGPTNEKLFF.

The chain employs TRBV5-1 and TRBJ1-1, with TRBD1 matching over 9 bases. The germline V gene encodes CDR1 SGHRS and CDR2 YFSETQ. Trimming took 4 bases from V and 9 from J; bases not matched to a gene: 7. This CDR3 is built from 13 residues. The chain's CDR3 is CASSTGTGSKAFF. In DNA, the CDR3 is TGCGCCAGCAGCACCGGGACAGGGAGTAAAGCTTTCTTT. Full variable domain (outside the CDR3, taken from reference TRBV5-1 and TRBJ1-1): KAGVTQTPRYLIKTRGQQVTLSCSPISGHRSVSWYQQTPGQGLQFLFEYFSETQRNKGNFPGRFSGRQFSNSRSEMNVSTLELGDSALYLCASSTGTGSKAFFGQGTRLTVV.

The rearrangement joins TRBV7-6 to TRBJ2-3; 8 bases line up with TRBD2. The CDR3 contains 13 residues. In germline, CDR1 is SGHVS, CDR2 FNYEAQ. After removal of 10 bases from V and 2 bases from J, the junction contained 5 bases not matched to a gene. In DNA form, the CDR3 reads TGTGCCACCGCGGGGGGCCCCACAGATACGCAGTATTTT. Its protein product is CATAGGPTDTQYF.

This chain uses TRBV7-2 with TRBJ1-1, with 9 bases lining up with TRBD1. CDR1 SGHTA and CDR2 FQGNSA come from the germline V gene. Losses at the gene ends were 5 bases for V and 0 bases for J; bases not matched to a gene: 4. This CDR3 has 15 amino acids. This CDR3 is CASSKGQGMNTEAFF. For the CDR3, the DNA is TGTGCCAGCAGCAAGGGACAGGGTATGAACACTGAAGCTTTCTTT.

The V and J genes are TRBV2 and TRBJ1-2; tentative D call: TRBD1 (6 bases). This CDR3 spans 14 amino acids. Per germline, CDR1 SNHLY and CDR2 FYNNEI. Trimming cost V 5 bases and J 7 bases, with 17 bases left between them. CDR3 sequence: CASSNRQARGGYTF. The CDR3 DNA is TGTGCCAGCAGTAATAGACAGGCCAGGGGTGGCTACACCTTC.

The rearrangement joins TRBV3-1 (or the pseudogene TRBV3-2) to TRBJ2-1; 11 bases map to TRBD2. The ends lost 3 bases at V and 7 bases at J; junction bases unmatched: 2. Germline-derived CDR1 and CDR2 are LGHDT and YNNKEL (reference sequence). The CDR3 length is 14 residues. The CDR3 sequence is CASSQGTSGNEQFF. DNA of the CDR3: TGTGCCAGCAGCCAGGGGACTAGCGGAAATGAGCAGTTCTTC.

This chain uses TRBV13 with TRBJ1-2; 9 bases are shared with TRBD1. The V and J ends lost 7 bases and 4 bases, in that order; junction bases with no gene match: 10. CDR3 length: 15 residues. Germline V lookup: CDR1 PRHDT, CDR2 FYEKMQ (reference sequence). In DNA form, the CDR3 reads TGTGCCAGCACCTCGGCGGGGGACAGGGTCTATGGCTACACCTTC. Its protein product is CASTSAGDRVYGYTF.

The rearrangement joins TRBV29-1 to TRBJ2-7; 9 bases map to TRBD1. Germline V gene sequence: CDR1 SQVTM, CDR2 ANQGSEA. This CDR3 has 15 amino acids. V lost 6 bases and J lost 4; bases outside the gene matches: 13. Here the CDR3 reads CSVGAGTGFGYEQYF. The CDR3 nucleotides read TGCAGCGTCGGAGCCGGGACAGGGTTTGGGTACGAGCAGTACTTC.

V is TRBV7-6 and J is TRBJ2-2, with a weak D call TRBD1 (5 bases). Germline loops: CDR1 SGHVS, CDR2 FNYEAQ. This CDR3 contains 14 residues. V gave up 4 bases and J gave up 1 base, with 7 bases separating them. The CDR3, as DNA: TGTGCCAGCAGCTCTACAGGGAACACCGGGGAGCTGTTTTTT. Its protein product is CASSSTGNTGELFF. The whole variable domain, remainder taken from reference TRBV7-6 and TRBJ2-2, is GAGVSQSPRYKVTKRGQDVALRCDPISGHVSLYWYRQALGQGPEFLTYFNYEAQQDKSGLPNDRFSAERPEGSISTLTIQRTEQRDSAMYRCASSSTGNTGELFFGEGSRLTVL.

The chain joins TRBV7-2 to TRBJ2-1; 9 bases agree with TRBD2. The CDR3 contains 16 residues. From germline, CDR1 is SGHTA and CDR2 FQGNSA. V lost 5 bases to trimming and J lost 5 bases; unmatched junction nucleotides: 10. CDR3 amino acids: CASSPRGAGGNNEQFF. The CDR3 DNA follows: TGTGCCAGCAGCCCTCGGGGAGCGGGGGGCAACAATGAGCAGTTCTTC.

The chain employs TRBV6-1 and TRBJ1-2; 10 bases agree with TRBD1. The CDR3 extends over 14 amino acids. CDR1 is MNHNS and CDR2 is SASEGT in the germline V gene. Unmatched junction bases numbered 13, after V lost 6 bases and J lost 12 bases. This CDR3 reads CASRFTAGTGVDTF. For the CDR3, the DNA is TGTGCCAGCAGGTTCACAGCCGGGACAGGGGTTGACACCTTC.

The chain joins TRBV10-3 to TRBJ1-6; D remains unclear. The germline V gene encodes CDR1 ENHRY and CDR2 SYGVKD. V lost 5 bases and J lost 5, with 16 bases in between. CDR3 length: 16 amino acids. CDR3 loop: CAISPSGRVHNSPLHF. In DNA form, the CDR3 reads TGTGCCATCAGTCCCTCGGGGAGGGTCCATAATTCACCCCTCCACTTT.

The CDR3 protein is CASTFSPAKQFF. The CDR3 nucleotides are TGTGCCAGCACTTTCTCCCCCGCTAAGCAGTTCTTC. The rearrangement joins TRBV12-3 or TRBV12-4 to TRBJ2-1; D is unresolved. The CDR3 has 12 amino acids. V lost 7 bases and J lost 11, with 15 bases in between.

This chain joins TRBV4-3 and TRBJ2-5, with 11 bases fitting TRBD1. The CDR3 length is 16 residues. Germline V gives CDR1 LGHNA, CDR2 YSLEER. The V gene end was trimmed by 4 bases and the J gene end by 5 bases; junction bases not matched to a gene: 9. The DNA for the CDR3 is TGCGCCAGCAGCCCTGGACAGGGGGCGTTGTTGGAGACCCAGTACTTC. Protein product: CASSPGQGALLETQYF.

The CDR3 region is CASSQTRDLGVYEQYF. CDR3 nucleotides: TGTGCCAGTAGTCAGACCCGGGACTTGGGAGTCTACGAGCAGTACTTC. The chain is built from TRBV19 and TRBJ2-7, with a tentative D call TRBD2 (6 bases). From germline, CDR1 is LNHDA and CDR2 SQIVND (reference sequence). V was clipped by 5 bases and J by 3 bases, with 20 bases between them. The CDR3 loop spans 16 amino acids.

The chain recombines TRBV5-1 with TRBJ2-7; no definite D call. Per germline, CDR1 SGHRS and CDR2 YFSETQ. Trimming removed 4 bases at V and 0 bases at J, with 11 bases between. The length of the CDR3 is 14 residues. The CDR3 DNA follows: TGCGCCAGCAGCCGCCCAACCAGCTCCTACGAGCAGTACTTC. As protein: CASSRPTSSYEQYF.

V and J are TRBV15 and TRBJ2-7; no clear D gene. CDR3 length equals 14 residues. CDR1 and CDR2 (germline): LNHNV, YYDKDF (reference sequence). Trimming took off 1 base at V and 6 bases at J, with 13 bases between the two ends. Here the CDR3 reads CATSRGLTSGEQYF. The CDR3 coding sequence is TGTGCCACCAGCAGAGGCCTTACTTCCGGCGAGCAGTACTTC.

This rearrangement joins TRBV19 to TRBJ1-5; 7 bases align to TRBD1. The CDR3 covers 17 residues. CDR1 is LNHDA and CDR2 is SQIVND in the germline V gene (reference sequence). Trimming took 6 bases from V and 0 from J; bases not matched to a gene: 11. The CDR3 DNA is TGTGCCAGTAGCCCTAGGGACAGATACAATAGCAATCAGCCCCAGCATTTT. As protein: CASSPRDRYNSNQPQHF.

This chain links TRBV9 with TRBJ2-2, with D tentatively TRBD2 (5 bases). CDR1 and CDR2 from the germline V gene are SGDLS and YYNGEE. The CDR3 is 15 amino acids. Trimming shortened V by 4 bases and J by 5 bases, and 15 bases separated the two germline ends. CDR3 in amino acids: CASSPPGTVTGELFF. CDR3 DNA: TGTGCCAGCAGCCCCCCGGGAACGGTTACCGGGGAGCTGTTTTTT.

The chain joins TRBV10-3 to TRBJ1-1; D is undetermined. CDR1 and CDR2 (germline): ENHRY, SYGVKD. CDR3 length: 14 residues. Trimming took off 1 base at V and 5 bases at J, with 11 bases between the two ends. CDR3 nucleotides: TGTGCCATCAGTGAGTATGGGTCTAGGACTGAAGCTTTCTTT. Amino acids: CAISEYGSRTEAFF.

The chain employs TRBV3-1 (or the pseudogene TRBV3-2) and TRBJ1-2; maybe TRBD1 (5 bases). CDR1 LGHDT and CDR2 YNNKEL come from the germline V gene (reference sequence). This CDR3 has 14 amino acids. V was clipped by 5 bases and J by 3 bases, with 13 bases between them. CDR3 DNA sequence: TGTGCCAGCAGCAGAAGAGGGGAGGACTATGGCTACACCTTC. It translates to CASSRRGEDYGYTF.

The chain links TRBV7-6 to TRBJ2-6, with 8 bases identical to TRBD1. The CDR3 loop spans 19 amino acids. V shed 7 bases and J 2 bases; nucleotides not matched to a gene: 16. CDR1 SGHVS and CDR2 FNYEAQ come from the germline V gene. The CDR3 coding sequence is TGTGCCAGCACCCTTACCCGGGGACAGGTAGTTCCTGGGGCCAACGTCCTGACTTTC. Amino acids: CASTLTRGQVVPGANVLTF.

This clone occurred once. The V gene is TRBV27, the J gene TRBJ2-7, with D uncertain. V gave up 4 bases and J gave up 3 bases, with 10 bases separating them. The germline gives CDR1 MNHEY, CDR2 SMNVEV (reference sequence). CDR3 length: 13 residues. The CDR3, as DNA: TGTGCCAGCAGTTGGTCAAACAACTACGAGCAGTACTTC. Translation gives CASSWSNNYEQYF.

This chain links TRBV7-2 with TRBJ1-6; D is perhaps TRBD1 (6 bases). Trimming left V 5 bases short and J 8 bases short, with 13 bases between. There are 14 residues in the CDR3. In germline, CDR1 is SGHTA, CDR2 FQGNSA. For the CDR3, the DNA is TGTGCCAGCAGCGTACAGGGTTTTCATTCACCCCTCCACTTT. As protein: CASSVQGFHSPLHF.

This clone was observed a few times. The rearrangement uses TRBV7-9 and TRBJ1-3; D gene ambiguous. The CDR3 consists of 15 residues. Deletions cut 5 bases from V and 7 bases from J, with 18 bases between. Germline CDR1 and CDR2: SEHNR and FQNEAQ (reference sequence). The CDR3 spells CASSHNVRLRNTIYF. The CDR3 DNA is TGTGCCAGCAGCCATAATGTCAGGCTTAGGAACACCATATATTTT.

The sample holds one count of this clone. The chain combines TRBV15 with TRBJ2-3, with D possibly matching TRBD2 (5 bases). The CDR3 consists of 15 residues. In germline, CDR1 is LNHNV, CDR2 YYDKDF (reference sequence). V shed 0 bases and J shed 0 bases, with 7 bases lying between them. CDR3 protein: CATSREGRSTDTQYF. CDR3 nucleotide sequence: TGTGCCACCAGCAGAGAAGGGAGAAGCACAGATACGCAGTATTTT. Supplemented by reference TRBV15 and TRBJ2-3, the full variable domain reads DAMVIQNPRYQVTQFGKPVTLSCSQTLNHNVMYWYQQKSSQAPKLLFHYYDKDFNNEADTPDNFQSRRPNTSFCFLDIRSPGLGDTAMYLCATSREGRSTDTQYFGPGTRLTVL.

The chain employs TRBV20-1 and TRBJ2-3, with D possibly matching TRBD1 (5 bases). V dropped 3 bases and J dropped 3 bases, with 13 bases sitting between them. Germline-derived CDR1 and CDR2 are DFQATT and SNEGSKA (reference sequence). This CDR3 contains 14 residues. The CDR3, as DNA: TGCAGTGCTAGTAAGCAGGGCGTTACAGATACGCAGTATTTT. This translates into CSASKQGVTDTQYF.